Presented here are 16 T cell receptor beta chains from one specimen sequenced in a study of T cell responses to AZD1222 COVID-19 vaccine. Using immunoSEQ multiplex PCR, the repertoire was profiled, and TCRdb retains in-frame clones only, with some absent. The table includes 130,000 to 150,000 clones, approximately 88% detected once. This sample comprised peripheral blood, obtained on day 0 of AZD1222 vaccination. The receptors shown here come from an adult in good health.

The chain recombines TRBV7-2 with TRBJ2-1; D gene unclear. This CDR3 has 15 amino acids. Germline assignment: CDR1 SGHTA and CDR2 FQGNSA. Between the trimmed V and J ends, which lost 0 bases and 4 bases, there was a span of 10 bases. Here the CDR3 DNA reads TGTGCCAGCAGCTTAGCGACCAGAACATACAATGAGCAGTTCTTC. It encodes CASSLATRTYNEQFF.

This CDR3 reads CASSQDWTGNAYGYTF. The CDR3 region has the DNA TGTGCCAGCAGCCAAGATTGGACAGGGAACGCCTATGGCTACACCTTC. V and J are TRBV14 and TRBJ1-2, with 8 bases identical to TRBD1. The V and J ends lost 0 bases and 4 bases, in that order; junction bases with no gene match: 7. Per the germline V gene, CDR1 is SGHDN and CDR2 is FVKESK. This CDR3 comprises 16 residues.

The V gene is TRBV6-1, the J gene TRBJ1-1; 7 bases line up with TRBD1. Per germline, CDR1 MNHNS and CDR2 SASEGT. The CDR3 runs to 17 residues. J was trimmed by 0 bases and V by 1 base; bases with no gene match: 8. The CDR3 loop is CASSEGIGGPMNTEAFF. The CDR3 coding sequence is TGTGCCAGCAGTGAAGGTATAGGGGGCCCCATGAACACTGAAGCTTTCTTT.

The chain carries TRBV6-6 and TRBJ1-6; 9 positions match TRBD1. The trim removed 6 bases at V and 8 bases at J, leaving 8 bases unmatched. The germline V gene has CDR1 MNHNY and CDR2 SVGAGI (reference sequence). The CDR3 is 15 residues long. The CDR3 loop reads CASRLPGQGDSPLHF. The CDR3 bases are TGTGCCAGCAGACTCCCGGGACAGGGTGATTCACCCCTCCACTTT.

The CDR3 coding sequence is TGTGCCAGCAGCCAATCAGGGACTTCGAACACCGGGGAGCTGTTTTTT. It specifies CASSQSGTSNTGELFF. The rearrangement links TRBV16 to TRBJ2-2; possible D gene TRBD2, 6 bases. Germline values: CDR1 KGHSY, CDR2 FQNENV. V lost 0 bases and J 0 bases, leaving 8 bases between the germline ends. The CDR3 is made up of 16 amino acids.

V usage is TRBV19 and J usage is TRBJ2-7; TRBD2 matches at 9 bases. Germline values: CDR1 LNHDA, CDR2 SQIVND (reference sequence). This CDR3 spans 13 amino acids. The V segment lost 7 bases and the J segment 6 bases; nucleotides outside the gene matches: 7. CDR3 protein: CASIGTSISEQYF. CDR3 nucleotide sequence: TGTGCCAGTATCGGGACTAGCATCAGCGAGCAGTACTTC.

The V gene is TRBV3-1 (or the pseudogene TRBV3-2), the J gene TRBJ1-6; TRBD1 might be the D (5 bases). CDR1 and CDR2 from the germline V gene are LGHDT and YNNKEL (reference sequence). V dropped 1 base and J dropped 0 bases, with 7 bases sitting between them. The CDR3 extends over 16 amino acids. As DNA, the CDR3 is TGTGCCAGCAGCCAAGGGGGGAGCTCCTATAATTCACCCCTCCACTTT. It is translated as CASSQGGSSYNSPLHF.

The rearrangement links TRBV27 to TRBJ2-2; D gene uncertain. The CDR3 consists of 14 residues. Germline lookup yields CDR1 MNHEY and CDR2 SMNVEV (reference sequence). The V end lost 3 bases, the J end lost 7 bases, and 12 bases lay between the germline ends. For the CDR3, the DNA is TGTGCCAGCAGTTTTTCCGGGTTTAGCGGGGAGCTGTTTTTT. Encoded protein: CASSFSGFSGELFF.

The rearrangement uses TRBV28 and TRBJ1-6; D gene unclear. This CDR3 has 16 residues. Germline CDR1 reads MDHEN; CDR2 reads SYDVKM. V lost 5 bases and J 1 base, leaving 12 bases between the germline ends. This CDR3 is CASSPFRRSYNSPLHF. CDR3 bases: TGTGCCAGCAGTCCATTTCGGAGGTCCTATAATTCACCCCTCCACTTT.

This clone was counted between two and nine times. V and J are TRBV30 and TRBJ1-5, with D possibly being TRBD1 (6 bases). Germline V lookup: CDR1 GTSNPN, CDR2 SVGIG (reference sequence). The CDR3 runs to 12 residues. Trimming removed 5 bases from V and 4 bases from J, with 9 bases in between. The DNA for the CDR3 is TGTGCCTGGGATACAGGGAATCAGCCCCAGCATTTT. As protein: CAWDTGNQPQHF. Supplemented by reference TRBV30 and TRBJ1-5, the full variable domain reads SQTIHQWPATLVQPVGSPLSLECTVEGTSNPNLYWYRQAAGRGLQLLFYSVGIGQISSEVPQNLSASRPQDRQFILSSKKLLLSDSGFYLCAWDTGNQPQHFGDGTRLSIL.

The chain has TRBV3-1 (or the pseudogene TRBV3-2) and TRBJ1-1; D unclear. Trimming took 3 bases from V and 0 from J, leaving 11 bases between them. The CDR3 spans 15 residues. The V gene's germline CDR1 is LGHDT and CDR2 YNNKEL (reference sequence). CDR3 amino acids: CASSQTAPMNTEAFF. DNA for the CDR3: TGTGCCAGCAGCCAGACGGCCCCCATGAACACTGAAGCTTTCTTT.

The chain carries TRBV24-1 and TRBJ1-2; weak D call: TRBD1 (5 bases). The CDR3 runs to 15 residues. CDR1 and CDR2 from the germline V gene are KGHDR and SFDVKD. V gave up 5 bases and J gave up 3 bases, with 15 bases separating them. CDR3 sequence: CATSGGSGADYGYTF. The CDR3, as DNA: TGTGCCACCAGTGGGGGGTCCGGGGCGGACTATGGCTACACCTTC.

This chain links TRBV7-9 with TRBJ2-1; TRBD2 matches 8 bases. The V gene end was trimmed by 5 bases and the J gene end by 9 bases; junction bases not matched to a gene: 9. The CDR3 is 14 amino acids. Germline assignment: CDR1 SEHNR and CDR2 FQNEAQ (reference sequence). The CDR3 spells CASSIEWAGGEQFF. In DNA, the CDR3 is TGTGCCAGCAGCATTGAGTGGGCGGGGGGTGAGCAGTTCTTC. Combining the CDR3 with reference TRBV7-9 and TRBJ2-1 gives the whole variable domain DTGVSQNPRHKITKRGQNVTFRCDPISEHNRLYWYRQTLGQGPEFLTYFQNEAQLEKSRLLSDRFSAERPKGSFSTLEIQRTEQGDSAMYLCASSIEWAGGEQFFGPGTRLTVL.

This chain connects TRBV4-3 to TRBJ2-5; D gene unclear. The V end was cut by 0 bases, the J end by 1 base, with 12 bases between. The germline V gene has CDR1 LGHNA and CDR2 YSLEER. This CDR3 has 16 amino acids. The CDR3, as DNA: TGCGCCAGCAGCCAAGATCTTAGCCAGGTCCAAGAGACCCAGTACTTC. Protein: CASSQDLSQVQETQYF.

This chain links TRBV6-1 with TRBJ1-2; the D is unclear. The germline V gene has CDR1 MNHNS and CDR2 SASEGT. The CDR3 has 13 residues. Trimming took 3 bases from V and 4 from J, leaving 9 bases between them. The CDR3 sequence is CASSDMMGYGYTF. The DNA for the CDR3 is TGTGCCAGCAGTGATATGATGGGCTATGGCTACACCTTC.

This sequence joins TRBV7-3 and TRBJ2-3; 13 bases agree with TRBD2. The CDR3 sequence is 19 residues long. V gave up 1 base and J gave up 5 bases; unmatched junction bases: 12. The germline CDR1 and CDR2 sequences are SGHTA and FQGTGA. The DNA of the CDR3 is TGTGCCAGCAGCTTAAAGGGAGGGACTAGCGGGACTCCGAGAGATACGCAGTATTTT. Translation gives CASSLKGGTSGTPRDTQYF.